Sequencing of this T cell receptor (beta chain) was carried out in a study of vaccination and CD4 T cells after COVID-19. The Oncomine TCR Beta short-read assay generated sequence data from the DNA of cultured CD4+ T cells. Each CDR3 protein gets one entry after TCRdb re-called the PCR reads with MiXCR. This table holds approximately 7,000 distinct CDR3 sequences, roughly 30% found once. Study-wide findings and caveats: The authors identified 304 of 307 vaccine-specific clones in convalescent patients as spike mono-reactive. Median counts of SARS-CoV-2-reactive clonotypes increased from 21 to 38; this difference was not significant. Apart from involving relatively few convalescent patients, the work omitted early post-infection timepoints.

Trimming stripped 4 bases from V and 4 bases from J, with 16 bases between. CDR3 length equals 15 residues. Germline V gene lookup returns CDR1 SEHNR and CDR2 FQNEAQ (reference sequence). Specified treatment: roughly ten-day PBMC culture with coronavirus spike peptide pools or control peptides (ViraFEST assay). The unexposed donor's CD4+ T cells were collected before the COVID-19 pandemic (2011-2018). A remark on this clonotype: Antigen unknown.

This clonotype originated in a human donor in good health. The J gene is TRBJ1-1, the V gene TRBV7-9, with D perhaps matching TRBD1 (5 bases). The sequenced sample was CD4+ T cells from blood, cultured in vitro. The CDR3 region is CASSSPGGKFTEAFF. The CDR3 bases are TGTGCCAGCAGCTCCCCGGGGGGGAAATTCACTGAAGCTTTCTTT.